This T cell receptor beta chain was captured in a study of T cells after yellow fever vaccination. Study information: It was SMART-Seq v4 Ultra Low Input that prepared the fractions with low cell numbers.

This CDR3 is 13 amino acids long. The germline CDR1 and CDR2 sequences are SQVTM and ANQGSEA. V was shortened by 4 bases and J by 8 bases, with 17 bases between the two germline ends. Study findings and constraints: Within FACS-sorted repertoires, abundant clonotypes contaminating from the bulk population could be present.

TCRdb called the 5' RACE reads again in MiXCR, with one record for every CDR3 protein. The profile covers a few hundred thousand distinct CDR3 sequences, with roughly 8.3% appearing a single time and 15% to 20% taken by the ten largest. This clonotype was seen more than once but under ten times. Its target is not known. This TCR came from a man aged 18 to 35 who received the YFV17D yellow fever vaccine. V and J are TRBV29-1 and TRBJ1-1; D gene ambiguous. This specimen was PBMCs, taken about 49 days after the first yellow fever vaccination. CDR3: CSVGHPKRLEAFF. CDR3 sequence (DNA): TGCAGCGTTGGGCATCCAAAAAGATTAGAAGCTTTCTTT.